The TCR beta chain described here comes from a study of siplizumab effects on memory and regulatory T cells. Study-wide results and caveats: Most proliferating CD4+ or CD8+ clones, roughly 80-97%, had no naive or memory assignment. Proliferating Tregs' suppressive function in siplizumab cultures went unconfirmed.

With regard to this clone: Its antigen remains unknown.

For every sample, some 9 x 10^4 TCR templates were assayed. Assay used: immunoSEQ multiplex PCR; TCRdb lists only in-frame clones, some missing. The data show around 110,000 clones, with less than 95% seen just once and around 1.7% held by the top ten. The CDR3 is made up of 14 amino acids. The rearrangement joins TRBV21-1 to TRBJ2-7; TRBD2 was called by the table and not checked on the DNA. TRBV21-1 counts as a pseudogene. Material for sequencing was non-Treg CD4+ T cells sorted from blood. The clonotype was recovered from a human donor in good health. DNA for the CDR3: TGTGCCCTTAATGGGGCTAGCGGGAGGTGCGAGCAGTACTTC. Protein: CALNGASGRCEQYF.